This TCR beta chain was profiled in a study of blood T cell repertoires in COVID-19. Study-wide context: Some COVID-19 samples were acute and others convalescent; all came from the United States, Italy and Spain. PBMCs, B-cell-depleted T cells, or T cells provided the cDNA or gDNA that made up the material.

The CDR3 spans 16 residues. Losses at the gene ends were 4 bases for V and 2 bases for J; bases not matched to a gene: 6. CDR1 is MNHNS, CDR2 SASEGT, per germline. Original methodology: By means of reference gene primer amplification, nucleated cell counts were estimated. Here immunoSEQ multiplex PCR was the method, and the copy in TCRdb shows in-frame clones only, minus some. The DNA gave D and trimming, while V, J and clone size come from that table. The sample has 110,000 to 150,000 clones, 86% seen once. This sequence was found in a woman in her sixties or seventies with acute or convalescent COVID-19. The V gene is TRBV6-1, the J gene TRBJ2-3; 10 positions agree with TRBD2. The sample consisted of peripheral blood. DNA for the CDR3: TGTGCCAGCAGTGCAATAGCGGGGGGTTCCACAGATACGCAGTATTTT. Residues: CASSAIAGGSTDTQYF.